The table lists the clone carrying this T cell receptor beta chain with a count of one. Some clones are missing from TCRdb's copy, which holds only in-frame ones; the method was immunoSEQ multiplex PCR. The table includes about 2 million clones, roughly 94% detected once. These data belong to a study of shared clonotypes between healthy human individuals. The overall study: CD8 memory received one plate per donor, CD8 naive two, CD4 memory three and CD4 naive three.

The length of the CDR3 is 16 residues. The ends were cut back, 7 bases at V and 0 bases at J, with 16 bases in the middle. CD4+ cells were split into CD45RA+ naive and CD45RA-negative memory subsets. The sequencing sample was made of naive CD4+ T cells sorted from blood. Subset reported: CD45RA+ positively selected. V gene TRBV23-1 combines with J gene TRBJ1-3; possible D gene TRBD1, 5 bases. TRBV23-1 is marked as an open reading frame, function uncertain. The clonotype originates from a man aged 18 to 29 in good health. CDR3 DNA sequence: TGCGCCAGCATCCTCAGACAGCTCGCCTCTGGAAACACCATATATTTT. Translated, it gives CASILRQLASGNTIYF.